Presented here are 12 T cell receptor beta chains from one specimen sequenced in a study of T-cell memory formation after mild COVID-19. MiXCR was run by TCRdb on the 5' RACE reads, yielding one entry per CDR3 protein. The table lists fewer than 60,000 distinct CDR3 sequences, 25% to 30% of them singletons. Sequencing was carried out using PBMCs or a T cell subset sorted from them (not recorded which). The receptors come from a man between 18 and 35 years old who had mild COVID-19 (a few samples of this study predate the infection). Cell type and time point are not known.

This clonotype turned up a few times. The chain is built from TRBV2 and TRBJ2-1; the match to TRBD1 covers 10 bases. J gave up 9 bases and V 10 bases, and 6 bases lay outside the gene matches. Germline lookup yields CDR1 SNHLY and CDR2 FYNNEI. The CDR3 totals 12 residues. The CDR3 DNA reads as TGTGCCAACGTGGACAGGGGGGGTGAGCAGTTCTTC. Residues: CANVDRGGEQFF.

The gene calls are TRBV4-3 and TRBJ2-1, with D possibly being TRBD2 (5 bases). Trimming stripped 0 bases from V and 4 bases from J, with 13 bases between. The CDR3 covers 16 residues. The germline CDR1 and CDR2 sequences are LGHNA and YSLEER. DNA of the CDR3: TGCGCCAGCAGCCAAGAACCAGCCGGGGAGTACAATGAGCAGTTCTTC. Encoded protein: CASSQEPAGEYNEQFF.

V gene TRBV6-5 combines with J gene TRBJ2-3, with a weak D call TRBD2 (6 bases). Deletions cut 2 bases from V and 1 base from J, with 13 bases between. The length of the CDR3 is 16 residues. Germline CDR1 is MNHEY and CDR2 is SVGAGI. The CDR3 loop is CASSYGAGRGTDTQYF. In DNA form, the CDR3 reads TGTGCCAGCAGTTACGGGGCGGGGCGAGGCACAGATACGCAGTATTTT.

This clonotype was seen a handful of times. The rearrangement joins TRBV7-6 to TRBJ2-7; 10 bases are shared with TRBD1. Germline V gives CDR1 SGHVS, CDR2 FNYEAQ. The CDR3 runs to 14 residues. V shed 5 bases, J shed 2 bases, and the junction held 3 bases outside the gene matches. The CDR3 spells CASSPGQGPYEQYF. CDR3 in DNA: TGTGCCAGCAGCCCGGGACAGGGGCCCTACGAGCAGTACTTC.

The chain joins TRBV18 to TRBJ1-1; D gene ambiguous. The CDR3 spans 16 residues. Trimming removed 3 bases at V and 0 bases at J, with 14 bases between. Germline-derived CDR1 and CDR2 are KGHSH and LQKENI. CDR3 residues: CASSPMAGRMNTEAFF. The CDR3 coding sequence is TGTGCCAGCTCACCGATGGCAGGTCGGATGAACACTGAAGCTTTCTTT.

The chain employs TRBV6-2 or TRBV6-3 and TRBJ2-3, with D unclear. This CDR3 is 12 amino acids long. V dropped 5 bases and J dropped 5 bases, with 8 bases sitting between them. Germline V gene data show CDR1 as MNHEY and CDR2 as SVGEGT. In DNA form, the CDR3 reads TGTGCCAGCAGTCCTCTCGGAGATACGCAGTATTTT. Its protein is CASSPLGDTQYF.

The rearrangement links TRBV7-9 to TRBJ2-5, with a tentative D call TRBD2 (6 bases). Germline V gene data show CDR1 as SEHNR and CDR2 as FQNEAQ (reference sequence). V dropped 8 bases and J dropped 4 bases, with 14 bases sitting between them. The CDR3 has 13 amino acids. The CDR3 protein is CASGTGVRETQYF. The CDR3 DNA is TGTGCCAGCGGGACGGGGGTCCGAGAGACCCAGTACTTC.

The chain carries TRBV27 and TRBJ2-3, with a weak D call TRBD2 (5 bases). From germline, CDR1 is MNHEY and CDR2 SMNVEV (reference sequence). Trimming removed 7 bases at V and 2 bases at J, with 10 bases between. CDR3 size: 13 residues. The CDR3 protein is CASTDGDTDTQYF. The CDR3 DNA is TGTGCCAGCACCGACGGGGACACAGATACGCAGTATTTT.

The chain uses TRBV7-9 and TRBJ2-2; no definite D call. The V end lost 4 bases, the J end lost 1 base, and 7 bases lay between the germline ends. The germline V gene encodes CDR1 SEHNR and CDR2 FQNEAQ (reference sequence). CDR3 length equals 14 residues. The CDR3 region is CASSSRQNTGELFF. For the CDR3, the DNA is TGTGCCAGCAGCTCGAGACAGAACACCGGGGAGCTGTTTTTT.

This clonotype was recorded a few times. The rearrangement uses TRBV6-6 and TRBJ2-3; 8 positions match TRBD1. This CDR3 contains 15 residues. J was trimmed by 2 bases and V by 5 bases; bases with no gene match: 6. Germline loops: CDR1 MNHNY, CDR2 SVGAGI (reference sequence). The CDR3 nucleotides read TGTGCCAGCAGTGGGACAGGCGGTACCACAGATACGCAGTATTTT. Amino acid sequence: CASSGTGGTTDTQYF.

This clonotype was seen more than once but under ten times. This chain links TRBV27 with TRBJ1-2; the D is unclear. V lost 7 bases to trimming and J lost 8 bases, with 14 bases between them. The CDR3 has 12 residues. Germline V CDR1 and CDR2: MNHEY, SMNVEV (reference sequence). Written as DNA, the CDR3 is TGTGCCAGCATGGCCGAGCCTCGGGGCTACACCTTC. Translation: CASMAEPRGYTF.

This clonotype was seen more than once but under ten times. J is TRBJ1-2 and V is TRBV29-1, with 10 bases identical to TRBD1. The CDR3 spans 13 residues. From germline, CDR1 is SQVTM and CDR2 ANQGSEA. The trim removed 6 bases at V and 8 bases at J, leaving 9 bases unmatched. CDR3 residues: CSVAGGTGAGYTF. CDR3 DNA sequence: TGCAGCGTGGCAGGAGGGACAGGGGCGGGCTACACCTTC.